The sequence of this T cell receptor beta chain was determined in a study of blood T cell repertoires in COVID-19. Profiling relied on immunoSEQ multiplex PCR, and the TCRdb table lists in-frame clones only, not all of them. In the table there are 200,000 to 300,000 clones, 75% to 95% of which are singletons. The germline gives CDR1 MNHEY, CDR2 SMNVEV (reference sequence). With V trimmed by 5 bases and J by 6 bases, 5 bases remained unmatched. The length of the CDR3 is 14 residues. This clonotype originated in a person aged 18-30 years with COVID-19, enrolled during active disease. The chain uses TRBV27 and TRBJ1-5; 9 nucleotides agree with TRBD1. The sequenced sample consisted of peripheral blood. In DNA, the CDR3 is TGTGCCAGCAGTCCGGGACAGGGTTTTCAGCCCCAGCATTTT. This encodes CASSPGQGFQPQHF.